The 14 T cell receptor beta chains presented below share a single source sample, sequenced in a study of monozygotic twins with inflammatory bowel disease (dated by TCRdb to the late 2010s). Library preparation used 5' RACE. The sequencing machine was an Illumina HiSeq 2500. After TCRdb reprocessed the reads, each CDR3 protein sequence was kept as one row, without DNA. This specimen's table enumerates some 90,000 distinct CDR3 sequences. Jointly, the top ten make up less than 7.5% of the sample. The sequencing input was blood. The source is a human donor with ulcerative colitis or Crohn's disease, or a healthy co-twin of an affected twin (not recorded which).

The chain employs TRBV12-3 or TRBV12-4 and TRBJ2-3; TCRdb returns TRBD2, unconfirmable since there is no DNA. CDR3 length equals 13 residues. The CDR3 sequence is CASSLRATDTQYF.

The rearrangement joins TRBV5-4 to TRBJ2-3; the D call of TRBD1 rests on TCRdb alone, since no DNA is present to check it. CDR1 SGHNT and CDR2 YYREEE come from the germline V gene (reference sequence). The length of the CDR3 is 16 residues. CDR3 residues: CASSRRQGEGRDTQYF.

The J gene is TRBJ1-1, the V gene TRBV5-6; TCRdb outputs TRBD1, but without DNA this stays unchecked. Per the germline V gene, CDR1 is SGHDT and CDR2 is YYEEEE. This CDR3 is built from 14 residues. This CDR3 is CASSFPAGNTEAFF.

The chain couples TRBV12-3 or TRBV12-4 to TRBJ2-1. The CDR3 runs to 15 residues. The CDR3 spells CASSLWRSSYNEQFF.

V is TRBV15 and J is TRBJ2-6; TCRdb reports TRBD1, a call that lacks DNA to check it against. Germline CDR1 and CDR2: LNHNV and YYDKDF (reference sequence). The CDR3 has 16 amino acids. The CDR3 sequence is CATSYGTDSGANVLTF.

The chain links TRBV5-5 to TRBJ2-3; TCRdb returns TRBD1, unconfirmable since there is no DNA. The length of the CDR3 is 15 residues. Germline CDR1 reads SGHKS; CDR2 reads YYEKEE (reference sequence). CDR3 sequence reads: CASSRTGMIGDTQYF.

This chain uses TRBV13 with TRBJ2-7; without DNA, the TCRdb call of TRBD1 cannot be checked. The germline CDR1 and CDR2 sequences are PRHDT and FYEKMQ (reference sequence). The CDR3 runs 15 residues. CDR3 sequence reads: CASSPRDRVLYEQYF.

V and J are TRBV5-1 and TRBJ2-6. CDR3 length: 15 amino acids. Per the germline V gene, CDR1 is SGHRS and CDR2 is YFSETQ. CDR3 protein: CASSPDSSGANVLTF.

The chain uses TRBV5-4 and TRBJ1-6. There are 16 residues in the CDR3. CDR1 is SGHNT and CDR2 is YYREEE in the germline V gene (reference sequence). The CDR3 protein is CASSWGSASYNSPLHF.

The chain combines TRBV7-8 with TRBJ1-2; TCRdb designates TRBD1, a call that cannot be tested without DNA. The CDR3 length is 20 residues. Germline loops: CDR1 SGHVS, CDR2 FQNEAQ. The CDR3 loop reads CASSLAVTSRDPTSLYGYTF.

This chain uses TRBV6-2 or TRBV6-3 with TRBJ2-5; TCRdb outputs TRBD2, but without DNA this stays unchecked. This CDR3 contains 15 residues. Per the germline V gene, CDR1 is MNHEY and CDR2 is SVGEGT. The CDR3 loop is CASRGSGGPKETQYF.

CDR3 protein: CASSFPGQGARDSGNTIYF. The chain combines TRBV12-3 or TRBV12-4 with TRBJ1-3; the TRBD1 assignment by TCRdb is unverifiable without DNA. The CDR3 runs 19 residues.

The V and J genes are TRBV2 and TRBJ1-6. Germline V gene data show CDR1 as SNHLY and CDR2 as FYNNEI. This CDR3 has 16 residues. Here the CDR3 reads CASSRISSSYNSPLHF.

The V call is TRBV2, the J call TRBJ1-1; no DNA is available, so the TRBD1 call from TCRdb remains unchecked. The CDR3 is 15 amino acids. Germline V gives CDR1 SNHLY, CDR2 FYNNEI. CDR3 region: CASSLTGGPVPEAFF. The entire variable domain, with the rest obtained from reference TRBV2 and TRBJ1-1, is as follows: EPEVTQTPSHQVTQMGQEVILRCVPISNHLYFYWYRQILGQKVEFLVSFYNNEISEKSEIFDDQFSVERPDGSNFTLKIRSTKLEDSAMYFCASSLTGGPVPEAFFGQGTRLTVV.